This entry lists 28 T cell receptor beta chains sequenced from one sample in a study of blood T cell repertoires in COVID-19. Some clones are missing from TCRdb's copy, which holds only in-frame ones; the method was immunoSEQ multiplex PCR. The sample lists some 110,000 clones; about four fifths were seen once. The sequencing input was PBMCs or T cells enriched from blood (not recorded which). Source of these receptors: a woman in her twenties or thirties who had recovered from COVID-19.

The chain uses TRBV24-1 and TRBJ1-1; D gene ambiguous. The germline V gene has CDR1 KGHDR and CDR2 SFDVKD. Deletions cut 4 bases from V and 4 bases from J, with 12 bases between. The CDR3 extends over 14 amino acids. CDR3 amino acids: CATSDATRGTEAFF. In DNA form, the CDR3 reads TGTGCCACCAGTGACGCGACTCGGGGCACTGAAGCTTTCTTT.

This clone has only a few counts. The gene calls are TRBV29-1 and TRBJ2-1; 7 bases are shared with TRBD1. V lost 4 bases to trimming and J lost 6 bases; unmatched junction nucleotides: 6. From germline, CDR1 is SQVTM and CDR2 ANQGSEA. CDR3 length: 13 amino acids. The CDR3 loop reads CSVGRGRANEQFF. The DNA of the CDR3 is TGCAGCGTTGGAAGGGGGCGGGCCAATGAGCAGTTCTTC.

The rearrangement joins TRBV5-1 to TRBJ2-1, with unresolved D. The CDR3 totals 12 residues. The germline V gene encodes CDR1 SGHRS and CDR2 YFSETQ. V was shortened by 4 bases and J by 6 bases, with 8 bases between the two germline ends. The CDR3 loop reads CASSQAFNEQFF. CDR3 nucleotide sequence: TGCGCCAGCAGCCAGGCCTTCAATGAGCAGTTCTTC.

The chain combines TRBV28 with TRBJ2-3; 8 bases fit TRBD1. Germline V gene data show CDR1 as MDHEN and CDR2 as SYDVKM. The CDR3 spans 15 residues. Unmatched junction bases numbered 4, after V lost 5 bases and J lost 0 bases. CDR3 loop: CASSPRDRSTDTQYF. The CDR3 DNA follows: TGTGCCAGCAGTCCCCGGGACAGGAGCACAGATACGCAGTATTTT.

This sequence joins TRBV30 and TRBJ1-1; perhaps TRBD1 as D (5 bases). There are 14 residues in the CDR3. V was clipped by 4 bases and J by 3 bases, with 15 bases between them. In germline, CDR1 is GTSNPN, CDR2 SVGIG (reference sequence). The CDR3 spells CAWTYGGIYTEAFF. DNA for the CDR3: TGTGCCTGGACTTACGGGGGGATCTACACTGAAGCTTTCTTT. The full variable domain, its missing parts supplied by reference TRBV30 and TRBJ1-1, is SQTIHQWPATLVQPVGSPLSLECTVEGTSNPNLYWYRQAAGRGLQLLFYSVGIGQISSEVPQNLSASRPQDRQFILSSKKLLLSDSGFYLCAWTYGGIYTEAFFGQGTRLTVV.

This clone turned up a few times. The rearrangement joins TRBV13 to TRBJ1-5; D is ambiguous. Germline assignment: CDR1 PRHDT and CDR2 FYEKMQ (reference sequence). The length of the CDR3 is 16 residues. Trimming stripped 5 bases from V and 8 bases from J, with 22 bases between. The CDR3 loop reads CASSPNGERNIEPQHF. In DNA, the CDR3 is TGTGCCAGCAGCCCGAACGGGGAACGGAACATTGAGCCCCAGCATTTT.

V gene TRBV5-5 combines with J gene TRBJ2-7; D perhaps matches TRBD1 (5 bases). From germline, CDR1 is SGHKS and CDR2 YYEKEE (reference sequence). The CDR3 length is 14 residues. V was cut by 4 bases and J by 5 bases, with 16 bases left in between. CDR3 in DNA: TGTGCCAGCAGCCTCCTCCCAGGGTTTGACGAGCAGTACTTC. This codes for CASSLLPGFDEQYF. The variable domain in full, completed from reference TRBV5-5 and TRBJ2-7, reads DAGVTQSPTHLIKTRGQQVTLRCSPISGHKSVSWYQQVLGQGPQFIFQYYEKEERGRGNFPDRFSARQFPNYSSELNVNALLLGDSALYLCASSLLPGFDEQYFGPGTRLTVT.

The J gene is TRBJ1-1, the V gene TRBV7-3, with 8 positions matching TRBD1. The CDR3 consists of 13 residues. V gave up 5 bases and J gave up 3 bases; unmatched junction bases: 2. Germline V gene lookup returns CDR1 SGHTA and CDR2 FQGTGA. The chain's CDR3 is CASSEDRDTEAFF. The CDR3, as DNA: TGTGCCAGCAGCGAGGACAGGGACACTGAAGCTTTCTTT.

V is TRBV10-3 and J is TRBJ1-3; possible D gene TRBD1, 5 bases. Germline values: CDR1 ENHRY, CDR2 SYGVKD. This CDR3 has 18 amino acids. V was trimmed by 1 base and J by 2 bases, leaving 18 bases between them. The CDR3 coding sequence is TGTGCCATCAGTGAGTTAATATTTGGGAGGGGCACTGGAAACACCATATATTTT. Its translation: CAISELIFGRGTGNTIYF.

The J gene is TRBJ1-2, the V gene TRBV5-1, with 10 bases identical to TRBD1. The CDR3 is made up of 13 amino acids. The J segment lost 8 bases and the V segment lost 4 bases, leaving 5 bases of the junction unmatched. The V gene's germline CDR1 is SGHRS and CDR2 YFSETQ. The CDR3 reads CASSKGTGEGYTF. The DNA for the CDR3 is TGCGCCAGCAGCAAGGGGACAGGGGAGGGCTACACCTTC. Full variable domain (remainder filled in from reference TRBV5-1 and TRBJ1-2): KAGVTQTPRYLIKTRGQQVTLSCSPISGHRSVSWYQQTPGQGLQFLFEYFSETQRNKGNFPGRFSGRQFSNSRSEMNVSTLELGDSALYLCASSKGTGEGYTFGSGTRLTVV.

V usage is TRBV3-1 (or the pseudogene TRBV3-2) and J usage is TRBJ1-2; 7 bases are shared with TRBD1. This CDR3 has 15 residues. CDR1 is LGHDT, CDR2 YNNKEL, per germline (reference sequence). V lost 5 bases and J lost 4; bases outside the gene matches: 10. Here the CDR3 DNA reads TGTGCCAGCAGCGTGGACTCCGGGACAGTCTATGGCTACACCTTC. Translated, it gives CASSVDSGTVYGYTF.

The chain links TRBV5-1 to TRBJ2-1, with a weak D call TRBD2 (5 bases). V was shortened by 4 bases and J by 10 bases, with 18 bases between the two germline ends. The V gene's germline CDR1 is SGHRS and CDR2 YFSETQ. The CDR3 totals 14 residues. CDR3 nucleotide sequence: TGCGCCAGCAGCGTGGAAGTAGCGATGGCAGAGCAGTTCTTC. Translating gives CASSVEVAMAEQFF.

The rearrangement uses TRBV5-8 and TRBJ2-3; the D gene is possibly TRBD1 (6 bases). Germline loops: CDR1 SGHTS, CDR2 YDEGEE. With 0 bases removed from V and 0 bases from J, the gap between germline ends came to 11 bases. The CDR3 loop spans 16 amino acids. The CDR3 loop reads CASSLAFGQSTDTQYF. In DNA form, the CDR3 reads TGTGCCAGCAGCTTGGCGTTTGGACAGAGCACAGATACGCAGTATTTT.

Only one count was recorded for this clone. The rearrangement joins TRBV28 to TRBJ1-3, with unresolved D. With 4 bases removed from V and 0 bases from J, the gap between germline ends came to 16 bases. CDR1 and CDR2 (germline): MDHEN, SYDVKM. The CDR3 spans 17 residues. CDR3 nucleotide sequence: TGTGCCAGCAGTTCCTCGGGGAGGGCCAACTCTGGAAACACCATATATTTT. Translation gives CASSSSGRANSGNTIYF.

The chain recombines TRBV7-9 with TRBJ1-1; D is unclear. V was clipped by 7 bases and J by 7 bases, with 13 bases between them. The CDR3 is 12 amino acids. Per the germline V gene, CDR1 is SEHNR and CDR2 is FQNEAQ (reference sequence). CDR3 protein: CASTRRGFEAFF. The DNA for the CDR3 is TGTGCCAGCACACGAAGAGGGTTTGAAGCTTTCTTT.

This chain links TRBV28 with TRBJ2-3; D is undetermined. V was cut by 2 bases and J by 0 bases, with 9 bases left in between. CDR1 and CDR2 (germline): MDHEN, SYDVKM. The CDR3 has 15 amino acids. The CDR3 DNA reads TGTGCCAGCAGTTTAGTTCTGACTAGCACAGATACGCAGTATTTT. Translated, it gives CASSLVLTSTDTQYF. Looking up the rest from reference TRBV28 and TRBJ2-3 gives the full variable domain: DVKVTQSSRYLVKRTGEKVFLECVQDMDHENMFWYRQDPGLGLRLIYFSYDVKMKEKGDIPEGYSVSREKKERFSLILESASTNQTSMYLCASSLVLTSTDTQYFGPGTRLTVL.

This chain links TRBV7-2 with TRBJ1-5, with 7 nucleotides matching TRBD1. V lost 5 bases and J lost 0; bases outside the gene matches: 10. Looked up from germline, CDR1 is SGHTA and CDR2 is FQGNSA. The CDR3 extends over 17 amino acids. CDR3 DNA sequence: TGTGCCAGCAGCCCAGGGGACAGACTGTATAGCAATCAGCCCCAGCATTTT. It translates to CASSPGDRLYSNQPQHF.

Comment on this clone: At one of its ends the junction is not consistent with the germline gene, which may arise from a read error. V usage is TRBV7-6 and J usage is TRBJ2-7, with 7 positions matching TRBD2. Per the germline V gene, CDR1 is SGHVS and CDR2 is FNYEAQ. The CDR3 consists of 14 residues. Here the CDR3 DNA reads TGTGCCAGCAGCTTAGCTAGCGGGTCCTCCGAGCAGTACTTC. This encodes CASSLASGSSEQYF.

This chain joins TRBV18 and TRBJ1-5, with 9 bases matching TRBD1. The CDR3 loop spans 15 amino acids. In germline, CDR1 is KGHSH, CDR2 LQKENI. With 6 bases clipped from V and 4 bases from J, the junction kept 7 bases outside the gene matches. The CDR3 sequence: CASSPGQGLNQPQHF. The CDR3 DNA follows: TGTGCCAGCTCTCCAGGACAGGGGCTAAATCAGCCCCAGCATTTT.

V is TRBV5-1 and J is TRBJ2-5; the D gene is possibly TRBD2 (5 bases). Trimming removed 0 bases at V and 5 bases at J, with 14 bases between. Germline CDR1 reads SGHRS; CDR2 reads YFSETQ. The CDR3 contains 15 residues. CDR3 residues: CASSLGGSSGETQYF. The CDR3 DNA is TGCGCCAGCAGCTTGGGTGGCAGCTCGGGGGAGACCCAGTACTTC.

This chain joins TRBV14 and TRBJ1-6, with D hard to call. CDR1 and CDR2 from the germline V gene are SGHDN and FVKESK. The CDR3 contains 17 residues. V was trimmed by 0 bases and J by 9 bases, leaving 18 bases between them. The CDR3 nucleotides read TGTGCCAGCAGCCAAGATCATATGGTCGGCCCGGGTTCACCCCTCCACTTT. It translates to CASSQDHMVGPGSPLHF.

This chain links TRBV2 with TRBJ1-2; D is possibly TRBD1 (5 bases). Germline V gene data show CDR1 as SNHLY and CDR2 as FYNNEI. V dropped 7 bases and J dropped 6 bases, with 18 bases sitting between them. This CDR3 comprises 14 residues. The CDR3 loop reads CASTPEAQGHGYTF. For the CDR3, the DNA is TGTGCCAGCACCCCCGAGGCGCAGGGTCATGGCTACACCTTC.

This chain connects TRBV5-5 to TRBJ2-5, with D possibly matching TRBD1 (5 bases). Trimming shortened V by 4 bases and J by 3 bases, and 13 bases separated the two germline ends. Per the germline V gene, CDR1 is SGHKS and CDR2 is YYEKEE (reference sequence). There are 14 residues in the CDR3. Here the CDR3 DNA reads TGTGCCAGCAGCCCTCAGGGTAGGGAAGAGACCCAGTACTTC. Its protein is CASSPQGREETQYF.

The chain is built from TRBV7-9 and TRBJ2-7; unclear D gene. Trimming shortened V by 0 bases and J by 4 bases, and 10 bases separated the two germline ends. CDR1 and CDR2 from the germline V gene are SEHNR and FQNEAQ (reference sequence). The CDR3 sequence is 14 residues long. The CDR3 loop is CASSLAGQMYEQYF. The CDR3 nucleotides are TGTGCCAGCAGCTTAGCTGGGCAGATGTACGAGCAGTACTTC.

This clone was found a few times. At one of its ends the junction is not consistent with the germline gene, which may arise from a read error. V usage is TRBV27 and J usage is TRBJ1-6, with a weak D call TRBD1 (6 bases). The CDR3 has 13 residues. Germline loops: CDR1 MNHEY, CDR2 SMNVEV (reference sequence). CDR3 DNA sequence: TGTGCCAGCAAGGGGACATATAGTTCACCCCTCCACTTT. Translated: CASKGTYSSPLHF.

The chain employs TRBV9 and TRBJ2-1; 8 bases are shared with TRBD1. J gave up 7 bases and V 3 bases, and 12 bases lay outside the gene matches. This CDR3 region has 16 residues. Germline assignment: CDR1 SGDLS and CDR2 YYNGEE. The DNA of the CDR3 is TGTGCCAGCAGCGCCCTACCTCCGGGACAGGTGAATGAGCAGTTCTTC. Residues: CASSALPPGQVNEQFF.

Only one count was recorded for this clone. The gene calls are TRBV5-1 and TRBJ1-2; tentatively, D is TRBD1 (5 bases). The germline CDR1 and CDR2 sequences are SGHRS and YFSETQ. The CDR3 covers 13 residues. V lost 4 bases to trimming and J lost 2 bases, with 9 bases between them. The CDR3 DNA reads as TGCGCCAGCAGCGTCAGGGCCAACTATGGCTACACCTTC. Residues: CASSVRANYGYTF.

This chain joins TRBV9 and TRBJ1-5; no clear D gene. The V gene's germline CDR1 is SGDLS and CDR2 YYNGEE. This CDR3 contains 15 residues. V was trimmed by 0 bases and J by 0 bases, leaving 7 bases between them. As DNA, the CDR3 is TGTGCCAGCAGCGTAGGGGGAGATAGCAATCAGCCCCAGCATTTT. Amino acids: CASSVGGDSNQPQHF.